Reported below is one T cell receptor (beta chain). Source study methods: The authors estimated nucleated cell counts from reference gene primer amplification. Generated by immunoSEQ multiplex PCR, the TCRdb table keeps only in-frame clones and is missing some. V and J calls and clone size come straight from that table; D and trimming were deduced from the DNA. The sample includes fewer than 500,000 clones, more than 75% of them seen just once. V lost 7 bases to trimming and J lost 2 bases, with 15 bases between them. In germline, CDR1 is SQVTM, CDR2 ANQGSEA. The CDR3 sequence is 13 residues long. The data derive from a study of blood T cell repertoires in COVID-19. Study as a whole: Italy, Spain and the United States were the sources of the convalescent and acute COVID-19 samples.

Sequencing was done on a sample of peripheral blood. This rearrangement joins TRBV29-1 to TRBJ2-7, with TRBD1 as a possible D gene (6 bases). This clonotype was obtained from a human donor with acute or convalescent COVID-19. The donor label of this sample is uncertain. Written as DNA, the CDR3 is TGCAGCGCCGGACAGCTAAGTCCCTACGAGCAGTACTTC. It yields the protein CSAGQLSPYEQYF.